This T cell receptor beta chain was captured in a study of blood T cell repertoires in COVID-19. Data came from immunoSEQ multiplex PCR; TCRdb stores just in-frame clones and leaves some out. The table includes over 150,000 clones, roughly 86% detected once. Germline V lookup: CDR1 KGHSH, CDR2 LQKENI. Trimming removed 5 bases at V and 5 bases at J, with 24 bases between. The CDR3 is made up of 17 amino acids. Sequencing was done on a sample of peripheral blood. The receptor comes from a man between 35 and 55 years old with active or convalescent COVID-19. The chain links TRBV18 to TRBJ2-5; possibly TRBD1 for D (6 bases). The CDR3 protein is CASSGKRSGPQGETQYF. Here the CDR3 DNA reads TGTGCCAGCTCAGGAAAAAGGTCGGGGCCGCAGGGGGAGACCCAGTACTTC.